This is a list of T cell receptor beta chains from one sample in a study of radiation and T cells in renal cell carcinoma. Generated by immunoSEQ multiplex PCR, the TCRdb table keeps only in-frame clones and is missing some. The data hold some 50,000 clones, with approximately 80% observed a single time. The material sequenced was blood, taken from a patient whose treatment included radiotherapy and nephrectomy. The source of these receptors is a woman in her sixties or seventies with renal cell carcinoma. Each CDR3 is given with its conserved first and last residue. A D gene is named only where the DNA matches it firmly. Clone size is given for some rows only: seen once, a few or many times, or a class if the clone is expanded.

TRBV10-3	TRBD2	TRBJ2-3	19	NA	CAISGPGLAGPDSTDTQYF	TGTGCCATCAGTGGGCCGGGACTAGCGGGGCCCGATAGCACAGATACGCAGTATTTT
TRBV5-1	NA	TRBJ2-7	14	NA	CASSLNPDPYEQYF	TGCGCCAGCAGCTTGAATCCGGACCCTTACGAGCAGTACTTC
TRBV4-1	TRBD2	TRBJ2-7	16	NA	CASSRTGQRGKYEQYF	TGCGCCAGCAGCCGCACGGGCCAGCGGGGAAAATACGAGCAGTACTTC
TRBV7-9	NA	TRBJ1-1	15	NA	CASSEKVGINTEAFF	TGTGCCAGCAGCGAAAAGGTGGGGATTAACACTGAAGCTTTCTTT
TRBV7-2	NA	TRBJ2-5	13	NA	CASSLGVQETQYF	TGTGCCAGCAGCTTGGGGGTCCAAGAGACCCAGTACTTC
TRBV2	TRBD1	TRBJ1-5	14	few	CASREGAGNQPQHF	TGTGCCAGCCGAGAGGGGGCTGGCAATCAGCCCCAGCATTTT
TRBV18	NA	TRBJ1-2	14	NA	CASSPRQDKGGYTF	TGTGCCAGCTCACCACGTCAGGACAAAGGAGGCTACACCTTC
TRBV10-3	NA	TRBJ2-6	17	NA	CAIRKDTFASGANVLTF	TGTGCCATCAGGAAGGACACTTTTGCGTCTGGGGCCAACGTCCTGACTTTC
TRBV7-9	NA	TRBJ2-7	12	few	CASSLENHEQYF	TGTGCCAGCAGCTTAGAAAATCACGAGCAGTACTTC
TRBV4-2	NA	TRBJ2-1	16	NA	CASSQEEGDSYNEQFF	TGTGCCAGCAGCCAAGAAGAGGGCGATTCCTACAATGAGCAGTTCTTC
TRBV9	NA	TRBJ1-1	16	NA	CASSARPGTIFTEAFF	TGTGCCAGCAGCGCACGACCCGGGACGATTTTCACTGAAGCTTTCTTT
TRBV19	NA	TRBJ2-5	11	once	CASSFRETQYF	TGTGCCAGTAGTTTTCGTGAGACCCAGTACTTC
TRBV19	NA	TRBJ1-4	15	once	CASSIEGTTNEKLFF	TGTGCCAGTAGTATCGAGGGGACAACTAATGAAAAACTGTTTTTT
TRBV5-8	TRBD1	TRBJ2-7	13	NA	CASSSRTGLEQYF	TGTGCCAGCAGCTCTCGGACAGGTCTAGAGCAGTACTTC
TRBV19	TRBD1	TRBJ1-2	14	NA	CASSTTGGSYGYTF	TGTGCCAGTAGTACTACAGGGGGCTCCTATGGCTACACCTTC
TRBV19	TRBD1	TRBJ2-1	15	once	CASSIGDSPYNEQFF	TGTGCCAGTAGTATAGGGGACAGCCCTTACAATGAGCAGTTCTTC
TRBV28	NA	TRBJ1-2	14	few	CASSSDSESYGYTF	TGTGCCAGCAGCTCCGACAGCGAGTCCTATGGCTACACCTTC
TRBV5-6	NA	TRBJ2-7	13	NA	CASSPHGTDEQYF	TGTGCCAGCAGCCCCCACGGGACCGACGAGCAGTACTTC
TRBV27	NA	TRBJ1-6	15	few	CASSFSGINNSPLHF	TGTGCCAGCAGTTTCAGCGGAATCAATAATTCACCCCTCCACTTT
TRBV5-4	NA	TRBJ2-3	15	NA	CASSPYSGNTDTQYF	TGTGCCAGCAGCCCGTATAGCGGCAACACAGATACGCAGTATTTT
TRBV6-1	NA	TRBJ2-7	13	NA	CASSVTGSYEQYF	TGTGCCAGCAGTGTAACAGGGAGCTACGAGCAGTACTTC
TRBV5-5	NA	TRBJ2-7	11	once	CARRGYYEQYF	TGTGCCCGCAGGGGTTACTACGAGCAGTACTTC
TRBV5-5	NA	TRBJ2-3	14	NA	CASSLGQGRDTQYF	TGTGCCAGCAGCTTGGGGCAGGGAAGGGATACGCAGTATTTT
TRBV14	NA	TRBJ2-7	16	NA	CASSQDYARPTYEQYF	TGTGCCAGCAGCCAAGACTATGCCAGGCCTACCTACGAGCAGTACTTC
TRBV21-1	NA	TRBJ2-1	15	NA	CASSKREVPYNEQFF	TGTGCCAGCAGCAAGCGGGAGGTTCCCTACAATGAGCAGTTCTTC
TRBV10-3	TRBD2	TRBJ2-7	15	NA	CAISASGGRSLEQYF	TGTGCCATCAGTGCGAGTGGCGGGAGGTCCCTCGAGCAGTACTTC
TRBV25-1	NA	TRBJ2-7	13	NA	CASQGFSSYEQYF	TGTGCCAGCCAGGGTTTTTCCTCCTACGAGCAGTACTTC
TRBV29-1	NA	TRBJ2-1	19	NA	CSVGSRGGSGRYSYNEQFF	TGCAGCGTTGGTAGCCGTGGGGGTAGCGGACGATACTCCTACAATGAGCAGTTCTTC
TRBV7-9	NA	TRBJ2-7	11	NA	CASSAHAEQYF	TGTGCCAGCAGCGCCCACGCCGAGCAGTACTTC
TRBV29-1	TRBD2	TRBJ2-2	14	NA	CSATSGGAHGELFF	TGCAGCGCAACTAGCGGGGGGGCCCACGGGGAGCTGTTTTTT
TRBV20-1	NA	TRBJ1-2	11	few	CSARVGGGYTF	TGCAGTGCTAGAGTCGGTGGTGGCTACACCTTC
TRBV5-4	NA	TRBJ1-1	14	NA	CASSLGQMNTEAFF	TGTGCCAGCAGCTTGGGGCAGATGAACACTGAAGCTTTCTTT
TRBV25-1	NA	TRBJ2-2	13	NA	CASSETGTGELFF	TGTGCCAGCAGTGAAACAGGAACCGGGGAGCTGTTTTTT
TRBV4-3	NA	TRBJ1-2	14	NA	CASSQDGQTSSYTF	TGCGCCAGCAGCCAGGATGGACAGACCTCTAGCTACACCTTC
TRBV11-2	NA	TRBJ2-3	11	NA	CASSSVQDHVF	TGTGCCAGCAGCTCTGTTCAGGACCACGTTTTT